This entry lists 24 T cell receptor beta chains sequenced from one sample in a study of blood T cell repertoires in COVID-19. The table came from immunoSEQ multiplex PCR; TCRdb's copy has only in-frame clones and leaves some out. The sample has some 360,000 clones; more than 70% are singletons. Specimen: peripheral blood. Receptor source: a woman aged 60-70 years with COVID-19, enrolled during active disease.

The chain employs TRBV2 and TRBJ2-3; D is unresolved. V lost 1 base and J 6 bases, leaving 17 bases between the germline ends. The CDR3 loop spans 16 amino acids. Germline CDR1 SNHLY, CDR2 FYNNEI. CDR3: CASSEDKAIQIDTQYF. In nucleotides, the CDR3 is TGTGCCAGCAGTGAAGATAAAGCCATACAGATTGATACGCAGTATTTT.

The chain carries TRBV27 and TRBJ1-5, with TRBD1 identical over 9 bases. Trimming took 2 bases from V and 9 from J; bases not matched to a gene: 2. The germline V gene has CDR1 MNHEY and CDR2 SMNVEV (reference sequence). The CDR3 runs to 13 residues. CDR3 protein: CASSLLDRGPQHF. CDR3 nucleotide sequence: TGTGCCAGCAGTTTACTGGACAGGGGGCCCCAGCATTTT.

The rearrangement uses TRBV5-5 and TRBJ2-7, with 9 bases aligning to TRBD1. The CDR3 sequence is 15 residues long. J gave up 7 bases and V 2 bases, and 10 bases lay outside the gene matches. Looked up from germline, CDR1 is SGHKS and CDR2 is YYEKEE (reference sequence). CDR3 nucleotide sequence: TGTGCCAGCAGCTTTAGAAGGGACAGGGTCTATGAGCAGTACTTC. This sequence encodes CASSFRRDRVYEQYF.

The rearrangement uses TRBV7-9 and TRBJ1-2; possible D gene TRBD1, 6 bases. Germline V gene data show CDR1 as SEHNR and CDR2 as FQNEAQ (reference sequence). The CDR3 runs 17 residues. Trimming pared 3 bases from V and 4 bases from J, leaving 21 bases between. CDR3: CASSFGDKVTRFYGYTF. The CDR3 region has the DNA TGTGCCAGCAGCTTCGGGGACAAGGTAACCCGGTTCTATGGCTACACCTTC. Full variable domain (remainder filled in from reference TRBV7-9 and TRBJ1-2): DTGVSQNPRHKITKRGQNVTFRCDPISEHNRLYWYRQTLGQGPEFLTYFQNEAQLEKSRLLSDRFSAERPKGSFSTLEIQRTEQGDSAMYLCASSFGDKVTRFYGYTFGSGTRLTVV.

This clone was recorded once. The chain is built from TRBV12-3 or TRBV12-4 and TRBJ1-2; no reliable D call. There are 12 residues in the CDR3. V lost 4 bases and J 3 bases, leaving 6 bases between the germline ends. The chain's CDR3 is CASSSDYYGYTF. The DNA for the CDR3 is TGTGCCAGCAGTTCGGACTACTATGGCTACACCTTC.

This CDR3 is CASTLMTGGGYTF. Written as DNA, the CDR3 is TGCGCCAGCACCCTAATGACAGGGGGTGGCTACACCTTC. The chain employs TRBV10-2 and TRBJ1-2; 9 bases map to TRBD1. V trimming: 7 bases; J trimming: 7 bases; junction bases outside the gene matches: 7. Looked up from germline, CDR1 is WSHSY and CDR2 is SAAADI. The CDR3 has 13 residues.

The rearrangement uses TRBV9 and TRBJ2-3, with unresolved D. CDR1 and CDR2 (germline): SGDLS, YYNGEE. The germline V and J ends were trimmed by 2 bases and 0 bases, with 7 bases remaining between them. The CDR3 runs 14 residues. CDR3 in DNA: TGTGCCAGCAGCGTTCTGTCCAGCACAGATACGCAGTATTTT. Translation: CASSVLSSTDTQYF.

Written as DNA, the CDR3 is TGTGCCAGCAGTTACGTCCTTACAGGGGGCATTGGCTACACCTTC. Protein product: CASSYVLTGGIGYTF. The genes are TRBV6-5 and TRBJ1-2, with TRBD1 identical over 9 bases. The CDR3 spans 15 residues. CDR1 is MNHEY, CDR2 SVGAGI, per germline. Germline trimming cut 2 bases from V and 7 bases from J; bases unmatched to any gene: 8.

In its sample, this clone was seen once. The chain joins TRBV4-1 to TRBJ1-2; D may be TRBD1 (6 bases). The V gene's germline CDR1 is MGHRA and CDR2 YSYEKL. This CDR3 region has 15 residues. V lost 4 bases and J 4 bases, leaving 16 bases between the germline ends. CDR3 region: CASSRPGAVPYGYTF. DNA of the CDR3: TGCGCCAGCAGCCGCCCAGGGGCGGTACCCTATGGCTACACCTTC.

V usage is TRBV7-9 and J usage is TRBJ1-2, with 12 nucleotides matching TRBD1. The CDR3 is made up of 15 amino acids. The germline CDR1 and CDR2 sequences are SEHNR and FQNEAQ (reference sequence). The V gene end was trimmed by 5 bases and the J gene end by 3 bases; junction bases not matched to a gene: 4. The CDR3 loop is CASSLGTGGYYGYTF. The CDR3 nucleotides read TGTGCCAGCAGCCTGGGGACAGGGGGCTACTATGGCTACACCTTC. The entire variable domain, with the rest obtained from reference TRBV7-9 and TRBJ1-2, is as follows: DTGVSQNPRHKITKRGQNVTFRCDPISEHNRLYWYRQTLGQGPEFLTYFQNEAQLEKSRLLSDRFSAERPKGSFSTLEIQRTEQGDSAMYLCASSLGTGGYYGYTFGSGTRLTVV.

This clone was found once. The chain employs TRBV6-2 or TRBV6-3 and TRBJ2-1; 7 bases agree with TRBD2. CDR3 length equals 15 residues. Per the germline V gene, CDR1 is MNHEY and CDR2 is SVGEGT. Trimming took 5 bases from V and 0 from J; bases not matched to a gene: 4. In nucleotides, the CDR3 is TGTGCCAGCAGTCGGCTAGCGGACTCCTACAATGAGCAGTTCTTC. Residues: CASSRLADSYNEQFF.

The chain has TRBV5-1 and TRBJ2-2; 12 bases agree with TRBD2. V gave up 3 bases and J gave up 6 bases; unmatched junction bases: 6. CDR3 length equals 16 residues. CDR1 SGHRS and CDR2 YFSETQ come from the germline V gene. The CDR3 bases are TGCGCCAGCAGCTCGACTAGCGGGGGTTATGCCGGGGAGCTGTTTTTT. Translating gives CASSSTSGGYAGELFF.

This clone has only a few counts. The chain carries TRBV5-4 and TRBJ2-3; no firm D call. Germline V gene sequence: CDR1 SGHNT, CDR2 YYREEE (reference sequence). The V end lost 6 bases, the J end lost 1 base, and 9 bases lay between the germline ends. The CDR3 extends over 13 amino acids. The DNA of the CDR3 is TGTGCCAGCACCCTCCCAGGCACAGATACGCAGTATTTT. Protein sequence: CASTLPGTDTQYF.

The rearrangement links TRBV21-1 to TRBJ1-5; no check of the table's D call, TRBD1, against the DNA was made. TRBV21-1 is flagged as a pseudogene. CDR3 length: 16 amino acids. CDR3 nucleotide sequence: TGTGCCAGCAGCAAACCAGGGGGCGGCTGCAATCAGCCCCAGCATTTT. It encodes CASSKPGGGCNQPQHF.

This clone appeared a single time. V is TRBV5-1 and J is TRBJ2-2; maybe TRBD1 (8 bases). This CDR3 is 13 amino acids long. V lost 5 bases and J 6 bases, leaving 11 bases between the germline ends. Germline CDR1 is SGHRS and CDR2 is YFSETQ. The CDR3 region is CASSTGGAGELFF. In DNA, the CDR3 is TGCGCCAGCAGTACAGGGGGGGCCGGGGAGCTGTTTTTT.

The chain recombines TRBV20-1 with TRBJ1-5; D gene unclear. The CDR3 contains 13 residues. The V end was cut by 3 bases, the J end by 6 bases, with 12 bases between. The germline gives CDR1 DFQATT, CDR2 SNEGSKA (reference sequence). The chain's CDR3 is CSASSTVTQPQHF. CDR3 DNA sequence: TGCAGTGCTAGTTCGACTGTGACTCAGCCCCAGCATTTT.

The chain employs TRBV24-1 and TRBJ2-7; weak D call: TRBD1 (5 bases). The CDR3 totals 13 residues. Per the germline V gene, CDR1 is KGHDR and CDR2 is SFDVKD. Deletions cut 2 bases from V and 4 bases from J, with 8 bases between. The DNA for the CDR3 is TGTGCCACCAGTGATTCCAGGGTATACGAGCAGTACTTC. Translating gives CATSDSRVYEQYF.

The chain links TRBV5-1 to TRBJ1-3, with D perhaps matching TRBD1 (6 bases). Germline CDR1 is SGHRS and CDR2 is YFSETQ. The CDR3 spans 17 residues. V was clipped by 0 bases and J by 1 base, with 14 bases between them. The CDR3 protein is CASSLGSGTPSGNTIYF. CDR3 DNA: TGCGCCAGCAGCTTGGGAAGTGGGACACCGTCTGGAAACACCATATATTTT.

Only one count was recorded for this clone. V gene TRBV30 combines with J gene TRBJ1-4, with D uncertain. Germline CDR1 GTSNPN, CDR2 SVGIG (reference sequence). V was trimmed by 2 bases and J by 2 bases, leaving 12 bases between them. The CDR3 runs to 15 residues. CDR3 protein: CAWSSRLWTNEKLFF. The CDR3 bases are TGTGCCTGGAGTTCCAGATTGTGGACTAATGAAAAACTGTTTTTT.

The chain couples TRBV5-1 to TRBJ2-6; 7 bases are a match to TRBD1. V lost 5 bases, J lost 2 bases, and 10 bases stayed unmatched. This CDR3 is 17 amino acids long. Looked up from germline, CDR1 is SGHRS and CDR2 is YFSETQ. The CDR3 loop reads CASRQYSTGTGANVLTF. The CDR3 DNA is TGCGCCAGCAGACAATATTCGACAGGGACTGGGGCCAACGTCCTGACTTTC.

The rearrangement uses TRBV20-1 and TRBJ2-3, with a possible D match to TRBD2 (6 bases). Germline loops: CDR1 DFQATT, CDR2 SNEGSKA (reference sequence). The germline V and J ends were trimmed by 5 bases and 5 bases, with 8 bases remaining between them. CDR3 size: 11 residues. CDR3 in DNA: TGCAGTGCTGGGACTCAAGATACGCAGTATTTT. This codes for CSAGTQDTQYF.

The chain uses TRBV9 and TRBJ2-2, with a weak D call TRBD1 (6 bases). The CDR3 is 16 amino acids. The germline V and J ends were trimmed by 0 bases and 7 bases, with 16 bases remaining between them. Germline V CDR1 and CDR2: SGDLS, YYNGEE. Written as DNA, the CDR3 is TGTGCCAGCAGCGTAGTAGCAGGGGATTATGGCGGGGAGCTGTTTTTT. Its protein is CASSVVAGDYGGELFF.

The J gene is TRBJ2-1, the V gene TRBV29-1; 10 nucleotides agree with TRBD2. Looked up from germline, CDR1 is SQVTM and CDR2 is ANQGSEA. V shed 0 bases and J 4 bases; nucleotides not matched to a gene: 6. The CDR3 totals 16 residues. This CDR3 is CSVEDRSSGGYNEQFF. The CDR3 nucleotides are TGCAGCGTTGAAGATCGGTCTAGCGGGGGATACAATGAGCAGTTCTTC.

This chain joins TRBV30 and TRBJ2-7; TRBD1 aligns across 11 bases. The CDR3 length is 16 residues. V shed 0 bases, J shed 7 bases, and the junction held 11 bases outside the gene matches. CDR1 GTSNPN and CDR2 SVGIG come from the germline V gene (reference sequence). CDR3 in DNA: TGTGCCTGGAGTGTCCCCCCATGGACAGGGGGCAGAGAGCAGTACTTC. Translating it yields CAWSVPPWTGGREQYF.